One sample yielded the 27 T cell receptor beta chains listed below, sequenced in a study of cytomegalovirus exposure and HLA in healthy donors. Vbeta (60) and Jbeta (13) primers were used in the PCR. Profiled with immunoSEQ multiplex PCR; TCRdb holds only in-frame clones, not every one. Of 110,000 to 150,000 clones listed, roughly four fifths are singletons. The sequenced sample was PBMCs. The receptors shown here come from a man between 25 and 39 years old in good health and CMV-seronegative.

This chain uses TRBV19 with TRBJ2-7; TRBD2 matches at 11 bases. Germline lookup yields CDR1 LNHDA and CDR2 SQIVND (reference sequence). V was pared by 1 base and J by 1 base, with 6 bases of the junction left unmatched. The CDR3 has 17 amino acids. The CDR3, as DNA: TGTGCCAGTAGTATAGCTGGTAGCGGGGGGGAGTCCTACGAGCAGTACTTC. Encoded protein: CASSIAGSGGESYEQYF.

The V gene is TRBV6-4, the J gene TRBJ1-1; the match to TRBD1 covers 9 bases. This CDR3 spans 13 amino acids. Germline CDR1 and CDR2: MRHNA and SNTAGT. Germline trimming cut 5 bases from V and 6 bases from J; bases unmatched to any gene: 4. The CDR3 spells CASSLGQGSEAFF. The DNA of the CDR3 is TGTGCCAGCAGTCTAGGACAGGGGTCTGAAGCTTTCTTT.

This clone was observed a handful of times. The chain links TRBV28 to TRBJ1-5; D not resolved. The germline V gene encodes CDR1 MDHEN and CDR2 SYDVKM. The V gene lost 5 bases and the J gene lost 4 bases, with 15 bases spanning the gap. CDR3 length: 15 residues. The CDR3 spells CASSRIGRENQPQHF. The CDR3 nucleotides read TGTGCCAGCAGTCGGATCGGACGGGAGAATCAGCCCCAGCATTTT.

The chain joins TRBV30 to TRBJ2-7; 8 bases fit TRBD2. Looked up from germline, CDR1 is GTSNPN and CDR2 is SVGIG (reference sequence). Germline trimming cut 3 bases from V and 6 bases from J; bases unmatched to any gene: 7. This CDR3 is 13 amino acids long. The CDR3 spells CAWRPAGVREQYF. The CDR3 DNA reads TGTGCCTGGAGACCAGCGGGAGTTCGCGAGCAGTACTTC.

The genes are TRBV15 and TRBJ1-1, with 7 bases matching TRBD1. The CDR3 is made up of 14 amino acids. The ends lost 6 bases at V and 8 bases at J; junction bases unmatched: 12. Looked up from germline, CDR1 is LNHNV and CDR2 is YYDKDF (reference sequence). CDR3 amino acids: CATSEGQSVREAFF. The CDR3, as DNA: TGTGCCACCAGTGAGGGACAGAGCGTACGGGAAGCTTTCTTT.

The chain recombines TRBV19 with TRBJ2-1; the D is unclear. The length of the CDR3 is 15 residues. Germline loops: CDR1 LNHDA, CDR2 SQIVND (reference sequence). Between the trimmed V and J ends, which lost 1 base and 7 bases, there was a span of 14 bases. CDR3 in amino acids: CASSIGPGRVNEQFF. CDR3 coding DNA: TGTGCCAGTAGTATAGGTCCCGGCCGGGTTAATGAGCAGTTCTTC.

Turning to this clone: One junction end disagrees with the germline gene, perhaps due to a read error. This CDR3 reads CAGRWTVSSGSTIYF. CDR3 sequence (DNA): TGTGCCGGTCGCTGGACAGTCAGCTCTGGAAGCACCATATATTTT. This chain links TRBV6-5 with TRBJ1-3; TRBD1 is a possible D gene (6 bases). The CDR3 loop spans 15 amino acids. Germline V gene sequence: CDR1 MNHEY, CDR2 SVGAGI.

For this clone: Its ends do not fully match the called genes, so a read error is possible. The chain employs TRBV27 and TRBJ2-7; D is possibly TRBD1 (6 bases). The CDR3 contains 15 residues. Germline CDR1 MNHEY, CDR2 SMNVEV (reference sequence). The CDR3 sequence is CASSPAGTSFYEQYF. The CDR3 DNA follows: TGTGCCAGCAGTCCCGCCGGGACATCATTCTACGAGCAGTACTTT.

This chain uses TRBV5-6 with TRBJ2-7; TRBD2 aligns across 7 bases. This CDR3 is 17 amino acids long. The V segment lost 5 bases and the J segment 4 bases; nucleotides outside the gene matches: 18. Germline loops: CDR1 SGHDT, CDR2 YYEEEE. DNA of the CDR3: TGTGCCAGCAGTCGCCATTCTGCGGGGAGGGGTTTATACGAGCAGTACTTC. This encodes CASSRHSAGRGLYEQYF.

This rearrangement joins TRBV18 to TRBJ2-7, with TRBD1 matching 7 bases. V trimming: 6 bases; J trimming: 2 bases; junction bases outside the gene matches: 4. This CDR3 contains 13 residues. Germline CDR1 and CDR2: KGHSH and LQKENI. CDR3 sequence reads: CASSEGQTYEQYF. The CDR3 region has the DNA TGTGCCAGCTCCGAGGGACAGACCTACGAGCAGTACTTC.

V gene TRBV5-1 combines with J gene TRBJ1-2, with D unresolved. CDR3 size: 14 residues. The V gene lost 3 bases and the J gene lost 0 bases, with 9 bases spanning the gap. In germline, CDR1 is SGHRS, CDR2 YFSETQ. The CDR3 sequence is CASSWTTTNYGYTF. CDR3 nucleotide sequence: TGCGCCAGCAGCTGGACTACTACTAACTATGGCTACACCTTC. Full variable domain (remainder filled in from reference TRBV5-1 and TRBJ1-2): KAGVTQTPRYLIKTRGQQVTLSCSPISGHRSVSWYQQTPGQGLQFLFEYFSETQRNKGNFPGRFSGRQFSNSRSEMNVSTLELGDSALYLCASSWTTTNYGYTFGSGTRLTVV.

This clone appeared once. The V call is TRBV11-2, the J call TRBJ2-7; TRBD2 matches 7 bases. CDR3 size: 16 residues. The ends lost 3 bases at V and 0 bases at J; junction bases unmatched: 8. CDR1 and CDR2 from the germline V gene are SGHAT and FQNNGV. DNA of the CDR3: TGTGCCAGCAGCTTCTTCCCAAGCGGGAACTCCTACGAGCAGTACTTC. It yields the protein CASSFFPSGNSYEQYF.

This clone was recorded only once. CDR3 nucleotide sequence: TGTGCCAGCAGCTCTTTTTACAGGGGGGACACTGAAGCTTTCTTT. This sequence encodes CASSSFYRGDTEAFF. The chain combines TRBV7-2 with TRBJ1-1; TRBD1 aligns across 8 bases. With 4 bases clipped from V and 3 bases from J, the junction kept 7 bases outside the gene matches. The CDR3 is 15 residues long. Germline lookup yields CDR1 SGHTA and CDR2 FQGNSA. The variable domain in full, completed from reference TRBV7-2 and TRBJ1-1, reads GAGVSQSPSNKVTEKGKDVELRCDPISGHTALYWYRQSLGQGLEFLIYFQGNSAPDKSGLPSDRFSAERTGGSVSTLTIQRTQQEDSAVYLCASSSFYRGDTEAFFGQGTRLTVV.

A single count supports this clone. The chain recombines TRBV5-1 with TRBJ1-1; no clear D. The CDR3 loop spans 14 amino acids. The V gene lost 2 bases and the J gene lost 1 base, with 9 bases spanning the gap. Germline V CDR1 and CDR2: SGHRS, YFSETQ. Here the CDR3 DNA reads TGCGCCAGCAGCTTCCTTGGGCAGAACACTGAAGCTTTCTTT. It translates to CASSFLGQNTEAFF.

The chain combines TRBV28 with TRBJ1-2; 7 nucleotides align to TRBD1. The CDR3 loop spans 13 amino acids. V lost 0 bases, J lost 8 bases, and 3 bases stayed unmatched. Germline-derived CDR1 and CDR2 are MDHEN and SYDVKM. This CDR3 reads CASSLWTGNGYTF. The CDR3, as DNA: TGTGCCAGCAGTTTATGGACAGGGAACGGCTACACCTTC.

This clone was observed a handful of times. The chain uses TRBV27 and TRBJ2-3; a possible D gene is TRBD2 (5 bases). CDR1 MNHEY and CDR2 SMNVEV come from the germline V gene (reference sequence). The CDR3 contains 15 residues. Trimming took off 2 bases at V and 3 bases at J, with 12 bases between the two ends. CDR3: CASSLNAGGTDTQYF. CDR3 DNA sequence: TGTGCCAGCAGTTTAAATGCGGGTGGTACAGATACGCAGTATTTT.

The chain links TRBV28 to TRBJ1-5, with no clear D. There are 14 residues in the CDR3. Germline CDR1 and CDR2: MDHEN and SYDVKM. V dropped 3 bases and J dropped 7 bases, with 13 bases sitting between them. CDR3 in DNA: TGTGCCAGCAGTTTGGGAGGGTCTAGGCAGCCCCAGCATTTT. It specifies CASSLGGSRQPQHF.

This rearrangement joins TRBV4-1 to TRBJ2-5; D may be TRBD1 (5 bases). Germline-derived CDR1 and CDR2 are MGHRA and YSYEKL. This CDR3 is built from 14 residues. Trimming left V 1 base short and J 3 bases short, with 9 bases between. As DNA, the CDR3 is TGCGCCAGCAGCCAAGCTACAGGCAAAGAGACCCAGTACTTC. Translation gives CASSQATGKETQYF.

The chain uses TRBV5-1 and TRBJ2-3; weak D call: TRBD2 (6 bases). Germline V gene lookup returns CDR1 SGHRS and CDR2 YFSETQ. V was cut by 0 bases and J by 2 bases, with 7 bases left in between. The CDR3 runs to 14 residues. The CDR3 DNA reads TGCGCCAGCAGCTTGGCGCGGGACACAGATACGCAGTATTTT. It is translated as CASSLARDTDTQYF. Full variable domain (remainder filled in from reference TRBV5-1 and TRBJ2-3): KAGVTQTPRYLIKTRGQQVTLSCSPISGHRSVSWYQQTPGQGLQFLFEYFSETQRNKGNFPGRFSGRQFSNSRSEMNVSTLELGDSALYLCASSLARDTDTQYFGPGTRLTVL.

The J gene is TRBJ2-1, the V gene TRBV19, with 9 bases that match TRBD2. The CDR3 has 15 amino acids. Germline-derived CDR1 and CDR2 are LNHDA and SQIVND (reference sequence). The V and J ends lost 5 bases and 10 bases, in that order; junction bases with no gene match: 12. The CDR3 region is CASSVPGTSQAEQFF. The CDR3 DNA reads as TGTGCCAGTAGTGTCCCGGGGACTAGCCAAGCCGAGCAGTTCTTC. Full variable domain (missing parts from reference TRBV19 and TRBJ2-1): DGGITQSPKYLFRKEGQNVTLSCEQNLNHDAMYWYRQDPGQGLRLIYYSQIVNDFQKGDIAEGYSVSREKKESFPLTVTSAQKNPTAFYLCASSVPGTSQAEQFFGPGTRLTVL.

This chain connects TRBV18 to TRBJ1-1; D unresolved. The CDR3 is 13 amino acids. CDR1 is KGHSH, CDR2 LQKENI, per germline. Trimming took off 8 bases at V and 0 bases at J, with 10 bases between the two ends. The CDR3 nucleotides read TGTGCCAGCCTATATAATCTGAACACTGAAGCTTTCTTT. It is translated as CASLYNLNTEAFF.

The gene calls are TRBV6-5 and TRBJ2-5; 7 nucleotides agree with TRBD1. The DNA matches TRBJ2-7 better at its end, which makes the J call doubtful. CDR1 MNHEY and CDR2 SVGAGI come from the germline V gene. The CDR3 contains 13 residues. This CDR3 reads CASSYTGDDEQYF. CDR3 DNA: TGTGCCAGCAGTTACACAGGGGACGACGAGCAGTACTTC.

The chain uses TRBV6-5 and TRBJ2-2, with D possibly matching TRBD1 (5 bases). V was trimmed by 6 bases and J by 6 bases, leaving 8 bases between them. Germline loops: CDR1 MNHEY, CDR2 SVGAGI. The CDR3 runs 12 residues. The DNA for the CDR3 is TGTGCCAGCAGAGGGGCAGCCGGGGAGCTGTTTTTT. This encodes CASRGAAGELFF.

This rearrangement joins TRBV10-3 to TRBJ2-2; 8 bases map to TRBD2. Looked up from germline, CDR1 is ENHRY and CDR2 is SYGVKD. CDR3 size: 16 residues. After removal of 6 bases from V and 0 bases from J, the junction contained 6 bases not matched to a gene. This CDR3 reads CAISPVLAANTGELFF. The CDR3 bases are TGTGCCATCAGCCCAGTACTAGCGGCGAACACCGGGGAGCTGTTTTTT.

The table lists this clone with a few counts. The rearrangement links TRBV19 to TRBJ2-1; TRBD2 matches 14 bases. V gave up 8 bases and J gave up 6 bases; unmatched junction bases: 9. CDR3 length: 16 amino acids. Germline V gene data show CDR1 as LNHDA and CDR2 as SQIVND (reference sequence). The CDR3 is CASAGTSGRLGNEQFF. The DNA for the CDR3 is TGTGCCAGTGCCGGGACTAGCGGGAGATTAGGCAATGAGCAGTTCTTC.

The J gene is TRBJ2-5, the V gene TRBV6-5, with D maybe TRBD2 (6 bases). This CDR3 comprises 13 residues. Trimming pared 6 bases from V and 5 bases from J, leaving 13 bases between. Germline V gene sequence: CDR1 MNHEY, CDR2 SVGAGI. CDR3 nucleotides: TGTGCCAGCAGCACGGGGGTGAGGGAGACCCAGTACTTC. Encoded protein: CASSTGVRETQYF.

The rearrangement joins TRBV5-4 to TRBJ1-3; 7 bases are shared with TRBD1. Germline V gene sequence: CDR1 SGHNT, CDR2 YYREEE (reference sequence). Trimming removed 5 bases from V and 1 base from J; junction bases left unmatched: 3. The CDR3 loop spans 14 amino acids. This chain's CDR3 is CASRPQGSGNTIYF. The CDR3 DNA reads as TGTGCCAGCAGGCCACAGGGGTCTGGAAACACCATATATTTT.